The 31 T cell receptor beta chains listed next were all sequenced from one sample in a study of T-cell reconstitution after alpha-beta-depleted transplantation in children listed by TCRdb under 2016. The sample's treatment or condition label is to be understood as: allogeneic hematopoietic cell transplantation with graft depleted of TCRalphabeta T cells and CD19 B cells. The library was obtained by PCR. The data were produced on an Illumina HiSeq 2500. Molecular barcoding was employed in the preparation of TCR libraries, with unique molecular identifiers being used to normalize TCRbeta repertoire quantification. TCRdb itself trimmed the public reads at Q25 with fastp, ran MiXCR and retained productive beta chains. Each CDR3 protein appears once, grouped with its most common genes and DNA. The sample table lists some 100,000 distinct CDR3 sequences, about 16% of them with a count of one. The top ten constitute about 18% of the sample.

This material consisted of PBMCs, mostly from graft donor cells, taken 180 days after TCRalphabeta/CD19-depleted stem cell transplant. All receptors come from a male patient aged 2 to 10 who had a stem cell transplant for acute lymphoblastic leukemia, so the T cells may come from the graft donor.

V and J are TRBV5-1 and TRBJ2-7, with D possibly being TRBD1 (5 bases). Germline CDR1 reads SGHRS; CDR2 reads YFSETQ. V was clipped by 4 bases and J by 3 bases, with 11 bases between them. The CDR3 covers 13 residues. CDR3 residues: CASSGEGVYEQYF. The CDR3 DNA reads as TGCGCCAGCAGCGGGGAAGGGGTCTACGAGCAGTACTTC.

The sample holds a few counts of this clonotype. This chain links TRBV11-2 with TRBJ2-3; 12 bases agree with TRBD2. The V gene end was trimmed by 3 bases and the J gene end by 5 bases; junction bases not matched to a gene: 6. CDR3 length equals 16 residues. Germline V gene sequence: CDR1 SGHAT, CDR2 FQNNGV. This CDR3 is CASSLGLAGPRDTQYF. CDR3 DNA: TGTGCCAGCAGCTTGGGACTAGCGGGCCCCAGAGATACGCAGTATTTT.

There are a few counts of this clonotype. V and J are TRBV20-1 and TRBJ2-3, with 13 bases lining up with TRBD2. V was pared by 3 bases and J by 4 bases, with 4 bases of the junction left unmatched. The germline gives CDR1 DFQATT, CDR2 SNEGSKA (reference sequence). This CDR3 region has 15 residues. The CDR3 sequence: CSASDTSGGADTQYF. Written as DNA, the CDR3 is TGCAGTGCTAGCGATACTAGCGGGGGGGCAGATACGCAGTATTTT.

The chain carries TRBV5-1 and TRBJ2-2; D not certain. Trimming removed 5 bases at V and 3 bases at J, with 14 bases between. CDR1 is SGHRS, CDR2 YFSETQ, per germline. The CDR3 consists of 15 residues. This CDR3 reads CASRPNVPDTGELFF. The CDR3 nucleotides read TGCGCCAGCAGACCAAATGTACCCGACACCGGGGAGCTGTTTTTT.

Only a few counts were recorded for this clonotype. The chain links TRBV20-1 to TRBJ2-1; D may be TRBD2 (5 bases). The V end lost 3 bases, the J end lost 10 bases, and 19 bases lay between the germline ends. Germline V lookup: CDR1 DFQATT, CDR2 SNEGSKA (reference sequence). CDR3 length: 14 amino acids. The CDR3 is CSASLEAVVGEQFF. The CDR3 nucleotides read TGCAGTGCTAGTTTGGAAGCGGTGGTAGGCGAGCAGTTCTTC.

The rearrangement links TRBV7-7 to TRBJ2-5, with D hard to call. CDR3 length equals 13 residues. Germline assignment: CDR1 SSHAT and CDR2 FNYEAQ (reference sequence). Trimming cost V 6 bases and J 5 bases, with 13 bases left between them. This CDR3 reads CASRGQNGETQYF. CDR3 nucleotide sequence: TGTGCCAGCAGAGGCCAAAACGGGGAGACCCAGTACTTC.

This chain links TRBV15 with TRBJ1-5, with D possibly being TRBD1 (6 bases). Per germline, CDR1 LNHNV and CDR2 YYDKDF (reference sequence). The V end was cut by 7 bases, the J end by 0 bases, with 22 bases between. CDR3 length equals 18 residues. Here the CDR3 reads CATIGSPRQDNSNQPQHF. CDR3 bases: TGTGCCACCATCGGTAGCCCCCGACAGGACAATAGCAATCAGCCCCAGCATTTT.

The chain joins TRBV16 to TRBJ1-1, with 7 bases fitting TRBD1. CDR3 size: 16 residues. Trimming removed 4 bases from V and 4 bases from J; junction bases left unmatched: 12. Looked up from germline, CDR1 is KGHSY and CDR2 is FQNENV. The CDR3 loop is CASSRPFDRATTEAFF. The CDR3 DNA follows: TGTGCCAGCAGCCGTCCCTTTGACAGGGCTACCACTGAAGCTTTCTTT.

The V and J genes are TRBV6-2 or TRBV6-3 and TRBJ1-1; D gene ambiguous. This CDR3 comprises 14 residues. The germline CDR1 and CDR2 sequences are MNHEY and SVGEGT. Trimming left V 2 bases short and J 2 bases short, with 9 bases between. The CDR3 DNA follows: TGTGCCAGCAGTTACGGACGGATTAACACTGAAGCTTTCTTT. It codes for CASSYGRINTEAFF.

The rearrangement links TRBV7-2 to TRBJ2-7, with D hard to call. CDR3 length: 12 amino acids. The V gene's germline CDR1 is SGHTA and CDR2 FQGNSA. V lost 4 bases and J 6 bases, leaving 10 bases between the germline ends. The CDR3 DNA sequence: TGTGCCAGCAGCTATACAGATGGCGAGCAGTACTTC. This codes for CASSYTDGEQYF.

This clonotype was seen ten or more times. V is TRBV7-9 and J is TRBJ2-5; perhaps TRBD1 as D (6 bases). The CDR3 runs 14 residues. The V gene lost 3 bases and the J gene lost 2 bases, with 10 bases spanning the gap. CDR1 and CDR2 (germline): SEHNR, FQNEAQ (reference sequence). This CDR3 reads CASSFLDSQETQYF. CDR3 sequence (DNA): TGTGCCAGCAGCTTCCTGGACAGTCAAGAGACCCAGTACTTC. Drawing the rest from reference TRBV7-9 and TRBJ2-5, the complete variable domain is DTGVSQNPRHKITKRGQNVTFRCDPISEHNRLYWYRQTLGQGPEFLTYFQNEAQLEKSRLLSDRFSAERPKGSFSTLEIQRTEQGDSAMYLCASSFLDSQETQYFGPGTRLLVL.

This clonotype was detected only a few times. V usage is TRBV20-1 and J usage is TRBJ2-7; D ambiguous. The germline V gene has CDR1 DFQATT and CDR2 SNEGSKA (reference sequence). Between the trimmed V and J ends, which lost 6 bases and 0 bases, there was a span of 18 bases. This CDR3 has 15 residues. Here the CDR3 reads CSADLTLLSSYEQYF. For the CDR3, the DNA is TGCAGTGCAGATCTCACACTGCTGAGCTCCTACGAGCAGTACTTC.

The sample holds a few counts of this clonotype. The genes are TRBV5-4 and TRBJ1-6, with D perhaps matching TRBD1 (6 bases). From germline, CDR1 is SGHNT and CDR2 YYREEE (reference sequence). The CDR3 consists of 14 residues. V lost 4 bases and J lost 9, with 14 bases in between. The CDR3 DNA is TGTGCCAGCAGCCCCACAGGGAAAGGTTCACCCCTCCACTTT. As protein: CASSPTGKGSPLHF.

The rearrangement uses TRBV18 and TRBJ1-4; TRBD1 matches at 7 bases. The junction had 8 bases not matched to a gene; V was cut back by 3 bases and J by 1 base. The CDR3 has 17 residues. The germline V gene has CDR1 KGHSH and CDR2 LQKENI. The CDR3 reads CASSPKTGSRTNEKLFF. Here the CDR3 DNA reads TGTGCCAGCTCACCGAAGACAGGGAGTAGAACTAATGAAAAACTGTTTTTT.

This sequence joins TRBV29-1 and TRBJ2-7, with a tentative D call TRBD1 (5 bases). CDR3 size: 12 residues. The germline V gene encodes CDR1 SQVTM and CDR2 ANQGSEA. V was trimmed by 5 bases and J by 0 bases, leaving 8 bases between them. CDR3 residues: CSVRTSSYEQYF. CDR3 coding DNA: TGCAGCGTTCGGACAAGCTCCTACGAGCAGTACTTC.

The chain couples TRBV9 to TRBJ1-1, with D uncertain. Per the germline V gene, CDR1 is SGDLS and CDR2 is YYNGEE. The CDR3 extends over 12 amino acids. Trimming removed 0 bases at V and 3 bases at J, with 3 bases between. CDR3 in amino acids: CASSVGYTEAFF. Written as DNA, the CDR3 is TGTGCCAGCAGCGTAGGCTACACTGAAGCTTTCTTT. Full variable domain (remainder filled in from reference TRBV9 and TRBJ1-1): DSGVTQTPKHLITATGQRVTLRCSPRSGDLSVYWYQQSLDQGLQFLIQYYNGEERAKGNILERFSAQQFPDLHSELNLSSLELGDSALYFCASSVGYTEAFFGQGTRLTVV.

The chain couples TRBV5-1 to TRBJ1-1; D is perhaps TRBD1 (5 bases). The ends were cut back, 3 bases at V and 1 base at J, with 10 bases in the middle. Germline assignment: CDR1 SGHRS and CDR2 YFSETQ. The CDR3 spans 14 residues. DNA for the CDR3: TGCGCCAGCAGCTCCAGACAGACGAACACTGAAGCTTTCTTT. Translation gives CASSSRQTNTEAFF.

V gene TRBV29-1 combines with J gene TRBJ2-7; 9 bases line up with TRBD1. V shed 2 bases and J 2 bases; nucleotides not matched to a gene: 13. CDR3 size: 17 residues. CDR1 and CDR2 from the germline V gene are SQVTM and ANQGSEA. The CDR3 nucleotides are TGCAGCGTTGAACTGCTGGCCCCGGGACAGGGAACCTACGAGCAGTACTTC. Translated, it gives CSVELLAPGQGTYEQYF.

A few counts support this clonotype. This chain connects TRBV10-3 to TRBJ2-7, with D perhaps being TRBD1 or TRBD2 (7 bases each). The CDR3 totals 15 residues. Germline assignment: CDR1 ENHRY and CDR2 SYGVKD. V was clipped by 5 bases and J by 6 bases, with 20 bases between them. The CDR3, as DNA: TGTGCCATCAGTCAGGGAGGGGGCTCGGGGCGCGAGCAGTACTTC. It encodes CAISQGGGSGREQYF.

As for this clonotype: A much larger clone is a single base away; this may be a read error. The chain links TRBV9 to TRBJ2-3; D gene unclear. The CDR3 spans 16 residues. The V and J ends lost 0 bases and 0 bases respectively, with 11 bases between them. CDR1 is SGDLS, CDR2 YYNGEE, per germline. Here the CDR3 DNA reads TGTGCCAGCAGCGTAGAGGCCAGGCCGAGCACAGATACGCAGTATTTT. Encoded protein: CASSVEARPSTDTQYF.

The chain couples TRBV5-1 to TRBJ1-1; weak D call: TRBD1 (5 bases). Trimming removed 2 bases at V and 1 base at J, with 15 bases between. The CDR3 loop spans 16 amino acids. Germline CDR1 and CDR2: SGHRS and YFSETQ. CDR3 residues: CASSLVSGTANTEAFF. The CDR3 nucleotides read TGCGCCAGCAGCTTAGTTAGCGGGACGGCGAACACTGAAGCTTTCTTT.

The V and J genes are TRBV12-3 or TRBV12-4 and TRBJ2-5; 7 nucleotides match TRBD2. V lost 9 bases, J lost 4 bases, and 5 bases stayed unmatched. The CDR3 consists of 12 residues. DNA of the CDR3: TGTGCCAGTTCGGGAGGTTCAGAGACCCAGTACTTC. Amino acids: CASSGGSETQYF.

V is TRBV7-9 and J is TRBJ2-1; 11 bases fit TRBD2. Germline-derived CDR1 and CDR2 are SEHNR and FQNEAQ (reference sequence). The CDR3 loop spans 17 amino acids. V lost 4 bases to trimming and J lost 1 base; unmatched junction nucleotides: 6. The CDR3 DNA is TGTGCCAGCAGCTCCCCTAGCGGGGGGATGTCCTACAATGAGCAGTTCTTC. Translating it yields CASSSPSGGMSYNEQFF. Drawing the rest from reference TRBV7-9 and TRBJ2-1, the complete variable domain is DTGVSQNPRHKITKRGQNVTFRCDPISEHNRLYWYRQTLGQGPEFLTYFQNEAQLEKSRLLSDRFSAERPKGSFSTLEIQRTEQGDSAMYLCASSSPSGGMSYNEQFFGPGTRLTVL.

J is TRBJ2-1 and V is TRBV6-1, with D possibly TRBD1 on 6 matching bases. CDR3 length: 15 residues. Trimming shortened V by 8 bases and J by 6 bases, and 20 bases separated the two germline ends. Germline V gene sequence: CDR1 MNHNS, CDR2 SASEGT. The CDR3 DNA sequence: TGTGCCAGCTCTACACCAGGGGCAAACGGCAATGAGCAGTTCTTC. It encodes CASSTPGANGNEQFF.

The rearrangement joins TRBV20-1 to TRBJ2-5; 10 nucleotides line up with TRBD2. Unmatched junction bases numbered 13, after V lost 6 bases and J lost 3 bases. The CDR3 length is 16 residues. Germline V lookup: CDR1 DFQATT, CDR2 SNEGSKA (reference sequence). The CDR3 DNA is TGCAGTGCCGAGAACTTACTAGCGGGAATCGAAGAGACCCAGTACTTC. Translating gives CSAENLLAGIEETQYF.

The V and J genes are TRBV6-2 or TRBV6-3 and TRBJ2-1; no clear D. This CDR3 contains 15 residues. V gave up 6 bases and J gave up 5 bases, with 17 bases separating them. CDR1 MNHEY and CDR2 SVGEGT come from the germline V gene. This CDR3 reads CASRHSPLWNNEQFF. The CDR3, as DNA: TGTGCCAGCAGGCACTCACCTTTATGGAACAATGAGCAGTTCTTC.

The chain has TRBV7-6 and TRBJ1-1; D gene ambiguous. Between the trimmed V and J ends, which lost 1 base and 0 bases, there was a span of 9 bases. Per the germline V gene, CDR1 is SGHVS and CDR2 is FNYEAQ. The CDR3 totals 15 residues. CDR3 coding DNA: TGTGCCAGCAGCTTAGAGACCGGCCTGAACACTGAAGCTTTCTTT. Its protein product is CASSLETGLNTEAFF.

The V call is TRBV7-2, the J call TRBJ2-3; TRBD2 matches 12 bases. Germline values: CDR1 SGHTA, CDR2 FQGNSA. This CDR3 has 15 amino acids. J lost 4 bases, V lost 5 bases, and 4 bases had no gene match. The CDR3 protein is CASSRTSGVSDTQYF. The CDR3 DNA is TGTGCCAGCAGCCGGACTAGCGGGGTTTCAGATACGCAGTATTTT.

The chain couples TRBV7-9 to TRBJ2-2; D call uncertain. Germline V CDR1 and CDR2: SEHNR, FQNEAQ (reference sequence). CDR3 size: 16 residues. V was pared by 2 bases and J by 1 base, with 11 bases between. CDR3: CASSLIPSRNTGELFF. The CDR3 DNA follows: TGTGCCAGCAGCTTAATCCCCAGCAGGAACACCGGGGAGCTGTTTTTT. Together with reference TRBV7-9 and TRBJ2-2, the CDR3 gives the full variable domain: DTGVSQNPRHKITKRGQNVTFRCDPISEHNRLYWYRQTLGQGPEFLTYFQNEAQLEKSRLLSDRFSAERPKGSFSTLEIQRTEQGDSAMYLCASSLIPSRNTGELFFGEGSRLTVL.

This clonotype was seen a few times. This rearrangement joins TRBV7-2 to TRBJ2-7; no firm D call. The V gene lost 5 bases and the J gene lost 2 bases, with 16 bases spanning the gap. The CDR3 loop spans 15 amino acids. Germline V gives CDR1 SGHTA, CDR2 FQGNSA. The CDR3 protein is CASSPRSYITYEQYF. The CDR3 DNA follows: TGTGCCAGCAGCCCTAGAAGTTACATTACCTACGAGCAGTACTTC.

This rearrangement joins TRBV4-2 to TRBJ2-6; no clear D. Germline CDR1 is LGHNA and CDR2 is YNFKEQ. CDR3 length equals 14 residues. V was shortened by 0 bases and J by 2 bases, with 2 bases between the two germline ends. Here the CDR3 reads CASSQETGANVLTF. The CDR3 nucleotides are TGTGCCAGCAGCCAAGAAACTGGGGCCAACGTCCTGACTTTC.